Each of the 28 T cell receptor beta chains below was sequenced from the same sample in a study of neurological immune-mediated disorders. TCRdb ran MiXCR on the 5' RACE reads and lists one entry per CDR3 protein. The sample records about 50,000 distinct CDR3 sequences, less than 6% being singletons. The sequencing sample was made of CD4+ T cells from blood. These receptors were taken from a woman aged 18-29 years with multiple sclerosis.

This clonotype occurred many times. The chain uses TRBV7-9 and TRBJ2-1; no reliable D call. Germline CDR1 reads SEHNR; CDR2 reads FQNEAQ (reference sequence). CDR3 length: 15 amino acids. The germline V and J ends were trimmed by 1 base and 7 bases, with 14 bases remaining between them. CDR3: CASSLVSGVWNEQFF. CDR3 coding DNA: TGTGCCAGCAGCTTAGTTAGTGGCGTTTGGAATGAGCAGTTCTTC.

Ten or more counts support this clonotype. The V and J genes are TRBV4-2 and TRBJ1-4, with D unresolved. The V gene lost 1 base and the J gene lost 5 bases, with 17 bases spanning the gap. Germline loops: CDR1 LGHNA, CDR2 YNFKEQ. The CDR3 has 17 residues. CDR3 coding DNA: TGTGCCAGCAGCCAAGGAGGTGGGTCTCTCCAAAATGAAAAACTGTTTTTT. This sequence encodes CASSQGGGSLQNEKLFF.

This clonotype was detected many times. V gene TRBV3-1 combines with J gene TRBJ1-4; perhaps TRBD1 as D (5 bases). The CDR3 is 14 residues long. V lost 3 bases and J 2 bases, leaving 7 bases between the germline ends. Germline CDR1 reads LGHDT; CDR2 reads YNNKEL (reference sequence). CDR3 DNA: TGTGCCAGCAGCCACCGACAGACTAATGAAAAACTGTTTTTT. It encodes CASSHRQTNEKLFF.

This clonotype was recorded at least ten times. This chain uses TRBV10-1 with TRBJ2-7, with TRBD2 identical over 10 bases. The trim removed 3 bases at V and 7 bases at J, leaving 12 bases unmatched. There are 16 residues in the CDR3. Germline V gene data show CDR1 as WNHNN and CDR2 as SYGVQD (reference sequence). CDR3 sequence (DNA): TGCGCCAGCAGTGATAGACTGACTAGCGGGCCCGGGGAGCAGTACTTC. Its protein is CASSDRLTSGPGEQYF.

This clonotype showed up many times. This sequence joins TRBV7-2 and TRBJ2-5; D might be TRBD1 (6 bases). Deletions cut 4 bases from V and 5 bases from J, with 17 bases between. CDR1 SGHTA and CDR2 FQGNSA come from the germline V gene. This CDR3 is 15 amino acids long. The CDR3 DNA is TGTGCCAGCAGCTCACGCTTCGGACAGTGGGAGACCCAGTACTTC. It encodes CASSSRFGQWETQYF.

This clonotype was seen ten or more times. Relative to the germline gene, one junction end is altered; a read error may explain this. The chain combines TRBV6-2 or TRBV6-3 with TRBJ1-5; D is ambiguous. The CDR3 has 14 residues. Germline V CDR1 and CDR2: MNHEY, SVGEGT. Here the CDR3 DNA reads TGTGCCAGCAGTCCGACGGCTATTAATCAGCTCCAGCATTTT. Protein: CASSPTAINQLQHF.

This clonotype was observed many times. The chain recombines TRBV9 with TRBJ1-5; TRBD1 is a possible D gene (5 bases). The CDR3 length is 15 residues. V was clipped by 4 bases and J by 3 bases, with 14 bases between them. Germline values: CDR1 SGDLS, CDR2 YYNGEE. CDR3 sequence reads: CASSTLDSLNQPQHF. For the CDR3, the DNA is TGTGCCAGCAGCACCTTAGACAGCCTCAATCAGCCCCAGCATTTT.

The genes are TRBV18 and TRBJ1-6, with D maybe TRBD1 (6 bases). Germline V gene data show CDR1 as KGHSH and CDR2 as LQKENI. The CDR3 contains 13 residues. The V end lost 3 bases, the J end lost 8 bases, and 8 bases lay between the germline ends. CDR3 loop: CASSPGADSPLHF. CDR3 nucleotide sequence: TGTGCCAGCTCACCGGGGGCGGATTCACCCCTCCACTTT.

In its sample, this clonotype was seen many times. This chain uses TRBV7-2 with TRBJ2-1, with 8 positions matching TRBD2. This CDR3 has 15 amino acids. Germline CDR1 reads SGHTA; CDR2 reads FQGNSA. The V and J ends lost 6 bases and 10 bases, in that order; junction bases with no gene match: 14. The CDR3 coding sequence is TGTGCCAGCAGTGCACGACGGCTAGCGGGTACGGAGCAGTTCTTC. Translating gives CASSARRLAGTEQFF.

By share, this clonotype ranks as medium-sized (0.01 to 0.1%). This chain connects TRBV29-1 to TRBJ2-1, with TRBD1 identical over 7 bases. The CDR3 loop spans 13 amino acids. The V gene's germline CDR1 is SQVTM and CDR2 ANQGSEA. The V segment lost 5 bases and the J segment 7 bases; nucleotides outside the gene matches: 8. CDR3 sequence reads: CSVRRGLLNEQFF. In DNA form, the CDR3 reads TGCAGCGTTCGAAGGGGGCTCTTGAATGAGCAGTTCTTC.

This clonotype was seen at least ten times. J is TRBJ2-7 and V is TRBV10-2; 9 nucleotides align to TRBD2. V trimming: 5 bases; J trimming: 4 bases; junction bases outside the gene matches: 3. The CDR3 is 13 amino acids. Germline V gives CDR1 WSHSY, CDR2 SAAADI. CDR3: CASSRLAEYEQYV. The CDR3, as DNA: TGCGCCAGCAGTAGACTAGCGGAGTACGAGCAGTACGTC.

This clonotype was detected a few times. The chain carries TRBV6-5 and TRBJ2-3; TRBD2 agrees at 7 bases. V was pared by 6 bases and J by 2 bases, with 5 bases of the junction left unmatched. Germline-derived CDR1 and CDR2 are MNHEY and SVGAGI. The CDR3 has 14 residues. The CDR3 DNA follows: TGTGCCAGCAGCCGGAGCGGGAACACAGATACGCAGTATTTT. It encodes CASSRSGNTDTQYF.

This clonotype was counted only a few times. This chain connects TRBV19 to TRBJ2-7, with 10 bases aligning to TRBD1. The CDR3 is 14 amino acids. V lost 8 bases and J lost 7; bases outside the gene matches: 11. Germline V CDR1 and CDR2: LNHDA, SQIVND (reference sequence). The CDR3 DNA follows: TGTGCCAGTCGGTCCGGGACAGGGGTAGGGGAGCAGTACTTC. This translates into CASRSGTGVGEQYF.

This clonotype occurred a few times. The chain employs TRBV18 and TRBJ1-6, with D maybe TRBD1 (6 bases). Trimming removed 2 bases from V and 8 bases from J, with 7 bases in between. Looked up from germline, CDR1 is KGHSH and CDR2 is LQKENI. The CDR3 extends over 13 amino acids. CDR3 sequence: CASSPNRDSPLHF. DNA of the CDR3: TGTGCCAGCTCACCAAACAGGGATTCACCCCTCCACTTT.

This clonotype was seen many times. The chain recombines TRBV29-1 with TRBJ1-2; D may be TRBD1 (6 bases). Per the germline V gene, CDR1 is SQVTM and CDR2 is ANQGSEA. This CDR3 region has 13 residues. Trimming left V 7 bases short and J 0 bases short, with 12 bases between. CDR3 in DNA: TGCAGCGGGAGGGGGGGGTCTAACTATGGCTACACCTTC. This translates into CSGRGGSNYGYTF.

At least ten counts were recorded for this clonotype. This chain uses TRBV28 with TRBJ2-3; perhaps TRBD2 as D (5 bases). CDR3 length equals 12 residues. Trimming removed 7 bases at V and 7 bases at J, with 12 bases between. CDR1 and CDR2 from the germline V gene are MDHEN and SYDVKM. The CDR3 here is CASTSSGNTQYF. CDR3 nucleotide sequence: TGTGCCAGCACCTCCTCCGGGAATACGCAGTATTTT.

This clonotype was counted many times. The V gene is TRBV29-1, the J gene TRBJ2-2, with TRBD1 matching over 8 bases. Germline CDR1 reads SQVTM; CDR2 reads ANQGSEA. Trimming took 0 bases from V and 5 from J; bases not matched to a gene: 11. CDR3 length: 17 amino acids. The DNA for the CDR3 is TGCAGCGTTGAAGATCCCACCGTGAGACAGGGGACCGGGGAGCTGTTTTTT. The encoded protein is CSVEDPTVRQGTGELFF.

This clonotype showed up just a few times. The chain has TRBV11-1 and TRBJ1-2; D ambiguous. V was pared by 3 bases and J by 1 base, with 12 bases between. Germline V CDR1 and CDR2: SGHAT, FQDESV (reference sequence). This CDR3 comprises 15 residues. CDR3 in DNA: TGTGCCAGCAGCTTTGGGCGGCAGATTAACTATGGCTACACCTTC. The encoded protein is CASSFGRQINYGYTF.

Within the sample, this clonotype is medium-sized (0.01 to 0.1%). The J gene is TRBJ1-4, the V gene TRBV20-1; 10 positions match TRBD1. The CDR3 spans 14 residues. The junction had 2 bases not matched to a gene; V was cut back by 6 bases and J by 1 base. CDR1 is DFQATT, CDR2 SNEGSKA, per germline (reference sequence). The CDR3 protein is CSAGQGQTNEKLFF. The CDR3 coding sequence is TGCAGTGCGGGACAGGGGCAAACTAATGAAAAACTGTTTTTT.

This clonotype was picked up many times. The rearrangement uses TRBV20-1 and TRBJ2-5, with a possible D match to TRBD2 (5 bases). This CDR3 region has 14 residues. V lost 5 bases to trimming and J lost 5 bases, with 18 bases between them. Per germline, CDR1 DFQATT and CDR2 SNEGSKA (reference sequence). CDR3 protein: CSAVRIARSETQYF. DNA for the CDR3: TGCAGTGCTGTTCGGATAGCGAGGTCGGAGACCCAGTACTTC.

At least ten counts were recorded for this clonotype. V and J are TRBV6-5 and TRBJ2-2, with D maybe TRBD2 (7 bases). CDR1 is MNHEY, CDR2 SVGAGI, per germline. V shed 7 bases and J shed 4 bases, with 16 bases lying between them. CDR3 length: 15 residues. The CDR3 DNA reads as TGTGCCAGCACCAGGGGACTACCGGCCACCGGGGAGCTGTTTTTT. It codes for CASTRGLPATGELFF.

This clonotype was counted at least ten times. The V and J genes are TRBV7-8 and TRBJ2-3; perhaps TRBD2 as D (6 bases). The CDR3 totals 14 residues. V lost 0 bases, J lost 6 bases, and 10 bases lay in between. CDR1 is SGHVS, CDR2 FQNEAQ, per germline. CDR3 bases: TGTGCCAGCAGCTTAGCTCTAGCGTCCGATACGCAGTATTTT. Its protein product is CASSLALASDTQYF.

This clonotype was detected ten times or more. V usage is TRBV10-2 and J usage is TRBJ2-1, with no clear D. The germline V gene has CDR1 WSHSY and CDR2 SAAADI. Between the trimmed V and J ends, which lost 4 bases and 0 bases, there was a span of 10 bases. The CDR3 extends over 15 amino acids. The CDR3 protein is CASSGRQNSYNEQFF. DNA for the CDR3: TGCGCCAGCAGTGGTCGGCAAAACTCCTACAATGAGCAGTTCTTC.

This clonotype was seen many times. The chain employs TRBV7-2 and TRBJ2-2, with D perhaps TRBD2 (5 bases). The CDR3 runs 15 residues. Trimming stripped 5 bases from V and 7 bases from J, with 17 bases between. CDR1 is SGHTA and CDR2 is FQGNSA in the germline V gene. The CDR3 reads CASSPPQTRGGELFF. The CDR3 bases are TGTGCCAGCAGCCCCCCTCAGACTCGGGGCGGGGAGCTGTTTTTT.

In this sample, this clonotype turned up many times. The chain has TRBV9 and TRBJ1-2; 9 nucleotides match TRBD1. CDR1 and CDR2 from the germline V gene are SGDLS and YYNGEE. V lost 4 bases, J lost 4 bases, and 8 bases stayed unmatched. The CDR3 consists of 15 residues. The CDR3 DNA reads TGTGCCAGCAGCCCAGGGACAGGGCTGTTCTATGGCTACACCTTC. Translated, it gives CASSPGTGLFYGYTF.

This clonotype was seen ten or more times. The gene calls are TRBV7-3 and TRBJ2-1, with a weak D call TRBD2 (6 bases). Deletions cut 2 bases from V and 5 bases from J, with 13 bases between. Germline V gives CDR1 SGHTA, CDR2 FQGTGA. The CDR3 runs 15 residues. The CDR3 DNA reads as TGTGCCAGCAGCTTATCCGGGCTAGCGAACAATGAGCAGTTCTTC. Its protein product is CASSLSGLANNEQFF.

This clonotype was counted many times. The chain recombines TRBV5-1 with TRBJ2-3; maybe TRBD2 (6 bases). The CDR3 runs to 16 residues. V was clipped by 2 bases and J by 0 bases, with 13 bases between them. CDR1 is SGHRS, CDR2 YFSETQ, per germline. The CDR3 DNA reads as TGCGCCAGCAGCTTTCTAGCGTCGACTAGCACAGATACGCAGTATTTT. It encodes CASSFLASTSTDTQYF.

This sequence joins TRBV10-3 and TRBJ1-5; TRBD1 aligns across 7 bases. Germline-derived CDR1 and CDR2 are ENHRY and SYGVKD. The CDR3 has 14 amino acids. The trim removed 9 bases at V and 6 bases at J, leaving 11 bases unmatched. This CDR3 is CAIWGGGLGQPQHF. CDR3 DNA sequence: TGTGCCATTTGGGGAGGGGGCCTAGGTCAGCCCCAGCATTTT.